This entry concerns a single TCR beta chain. V was pared by 7 bases and J by 6 bases, with 13 bases between. Germline assignment: CDR1 ENHRY and CDR2 SYGVKD. The CDR3 length is 12 residues. This sample was taken from a study of blood T cell repertoires in COVID-19. Using immunoSEQ multiplex PCR, the repertoire was profiled, and TCRdb retains in-frame clones only, with some absent. This table holds 200,000 to 300,000 clones, around 89% found once. This chain connects TRBV10-3 to TRBJ2-7; D call uncertain. This receptor was taken from a woman aged 40 to 50 with acute COVID-19. What was sequenced was PBMCs or T cells enriched from blood (not recorded which). The CDR3 region is CAIMTAALEQYF. CDR3 sequence (DNA): TGTGCCATCATGACGGCGGCTCTCGAGCAGTACTTC.